The 20 T cell receptor beta chains below all came from one sample that was sequenced in a study of T cell changes during pregnancy in multiple sclerosis. Assay: immunoSEQ multiplex PCR; the TCRdb copy retains only in-frame clones and omits some. The data hold 35,000 or so clones, with roughly nine tenths observed a single time. Sequencing used CD4+ T cells from peripheral blood mononuclear cells, obtained after pregnancy. The receptors derive from a female donor in good health, enrolled as a control in a pregnancy study.

This clone was counted once. The chain joins TRBV6-5 to TRBJ2-5; D is possibly TRBD2 (7 bases). CDR3 length: 12 amino acids. The V and J ends lost 5 bases and 5 bases respectively, with 9 bases between them. CDR1 and CDR2 from the germline V gene are MNHEY and SVGAGI. CDR3 coding DNA: TGTGCCAGCAGTCGGGGGGCGGAGACCCAGTACTTC. Its translation is CASSRGAETQYF.

The chain links TRBV5-6 to TRBJ2-5; TRBD2 might be the D (6 bases). V was pared by 4 bases and J by 3 bases, with 16 bases between. The CDR3 runs to 15 residues. Germline V gives CDR1 SGHDT, CDR2 YYEEEE. The CDR3 sequence: CASSDWWGDKETQYF. The CDR3 region has the DNA TGTGCCAGCAGCGACTGGTGGGGGGATAAAGAGACCCAGTACTTC.

V is TRBV27 and J is TRBJ2-3, with 11 bases fitting TRBD2. V shed 8 bases and J 9 bases; nucleotides not matched to a gene: 22. This CDR3 comprises 18 residues. CDR1 MNHEY and CDR2 SMNVEV come from the germline V gene (reference sequence). The CDR3 protein is CASAHIVTSGILSKTQYF. CDR3 in DNA: TGTGCCAGCGCCCATATCGTGACTAGCGGGATCTTGTCGAAGACGCAGTATTTT.

The J gene is TRBJ2-1, the V gene TRBV28, with 10 nucleotides matching TRBD2. J lost 4 bases, V lost 4 bases, and 4 bases had no gene match. This CDR3 has 15 amino acids. Germline assignment: CDR1 MDHEN and CDR2 SYDVKM. The CDR3 loop is CASSSGLADYNEQFF. The CDR3 region has the DNA TGTGCCAGCAGTTCCGGACTAGCGGATTACAATGAGCAGTTCTTC.

This clone has only one observation. CDR3 residues: CAWSGTGTGELFF. The CDR3, as DNA: TGTGCCTGGAGTGGGACAGGGACCGGGGAGCTGTTTTTT. V and J are TRBV30 and TRBJ2-2; 8 positions match TRBD1. Looked up from germline, CDR1 is GTSNPN and CDR2 is SVGIG (reference sequence). This CDR3 comprises 13 residues. V gave up 1 base and J gave up 5 bases; unmatched junction bases: 0.

The genes are TRBV19 and TRBJ2-5; 7 bases fit TRBD2. Losses at the gene ends were 3 bases for V and 0 bases for J; bases not matched to a gene: 1. The CDR3 consists of 14 residues. Germline V CDR1 and CDR2: LNHDA, SQIVND (reference sequence). CDR3 in amino acids: CASSMGGNQETQYF. The CDR3 DNA reads as TGTGCCAGTAGTATGGGGGGGAACCAAGAGACCCAGTACTTC. Full variable domain (missing parts from reference TRBV19 and TRBJ2-5): DGGITQSPKYLFRKEGQNVTLSCEQNLNHDAMYWYRQDPGQGLRLIYYSQIVNDFQKGDIAEGYSVSREKKESFPLTVTSAQKNPTAFYLCASSMGGNQETQYFGPGTRLLVL.

This clone came up a few times. V is TRBV2 and J is TRBJ2-2; 8 bases agree with TRBD1. Germline V CDR1 and CDR2: SNHLY, FYNNEI. The CDR3 spans 11 residues. The V segment lost 11 bases and the J segment 7 bases; nucleotides outside the gene matches: 3. CDR3 sequence: CAQGAGGELFF. CDR3 DNA: TGTGCCCAGGGGGCGGGCGGGGAGCTGTTTTTT.

This chain joins TRBV15 and TRBJ1-3; tentatively, D is TRBD1 (5 bases). V was shortened by 5 bases and J by 0 bases, with 11 bases between the two germline ends. The germline V gene encodes CDR1 LNHNV and CDR2 YYDKDF (reference sequence). The CDR3 totals 15 residues. CDR3 residues: CATSGNRGSGNTIYF. The CDR3 DNA follows: TGTGCCACCAGCGGGAATAGGGGCTCTGGAAACACCATATATTTT. Full variable domain (outside the CDR3, taken from reference TRBV15 and TRBJ1-3): DAMVIQNPRYQVTQFGKPVTLSCSQTLNHNVMYWYQQKSSQAPKLLFHYYDKDFNNEADTPDNFQSRRPNTSFCFLDIRSPGLGDTAMYLCATSGNRGSGNTIYFGEGSWLTVV.

The gene calls are TRBV5-4 and TRBJ1-2; D may be TRBD1 (6 bases). This CDR3 has 14 amino acids. Germline lookup yields CDR1 SGHNT and CDR2 YYREEE (reference sequence). Trimming shortened V by 4 bases and J by 1 base, and 11 bases separated the two germline ends. CDR3 protein: CASSPQGNNYGYTF. The CDR3 nucleotides are TGTGCCAGCAGCCCCCAGGGGAATAACTATGGCTACACCTTC.

This chain uses TRBV19 with TRBJ1-5; 10 nucleotides align to TRBD1. Trimming took 6 bases from V and 2 from J; bases not matched to a gene: 19. The CDR3 has 20 amino acids. Looked up from germline, CDR1 is LNHDA and CDR2 is SQIVND (reference sequence). The DNA of the CDR3 is TGTGCCAGTAGACCTCTCTGGGGACAGGGGAAGCTTAAGGGCAATCAGCCCCAGCATTTT. Protein sequence: CASRPLWGQGKLKGNQPQHF.

This clone was picked up a small number of times. The CDR3 DNA reads TGTGCCAGCAGCCCATACCGGGGGGGGGTCACTGAAGCTTTCTTT. Amino acids: CASSPYRGGVTEAFF. The rearrangement joins TRBV11-2 to TRBJ1-1; a weak D match, TRBD1 (5 bases). This CDR3 region has 15 residues. V was trimmed by 5 bases and J by 4 bases, leaving 17 bases between them. Germline V CDR1 and CDR2: SGHAT, FQNNGV.

The count of this clone is one. This chain connects TRBV2 to TRBJ2-1; D might be TRBD2 (6 bases). Germline V gene data show CDR1 as SNHLY and CDR2 as FYNNEI. The CDR3 spans 16 residues. V lost 6 bases and J lost 1, with 16 bases in between. In DNA form, the CDR3 reads TGTGCCAGCAGATCCCTTTCGGGGGTATCCTACAATGAGCAGTTCTTC. Translated: CASRSLSGVSYNEQFF.

The chain links TRBV11-2 to TRBJ2-4; D unclear. The germline CDR1 and CDR2 sequences are SGHAT and FQNNGV. The length of the CDR3 is 16 residues. V dropped 1 base and J dropped 0 bases, with 10 bases sitting between them. CDR3 sequence: CASSLGAELAKNIQYF. The CDR3 DNA sequence: TGTGCCAGCAGCTTAGGGGCAGAGCTAGCCAAAAACATTCAGTACTTC.

The rearrangement uses TRBV10-1 and TRBJ2-7; maybe TRBD1 (6 bases). The V end lost 6 bases, the J end lost 3 bases, and 21 bases lay between the germline ends. Germline-derived CDR1 and CDR2 are WNHNN and SYGVQD (reference sequence). CDR3 length: 16 residues. This CDR3 reads CASRGADLLTHYEQYF. Here the CDR3 DNA reads TGCGCCAGCAGGGGGGCCGACCTGCTAACCCACTACGAGCAGTACTTC.

The chain has TRBV7-3 and TRBJ2-1; 9 positions match TRBD2. The length of the CDR3 is 15 residues. Trimming at V came to 1 base and at J to 6 bases, leaving 4 bases not matched to a gene. Germline CDR1 reads SGHTA; CDR2 reads FQGTGA. The CDR3 reads CASSLRLAAGNEQFF. The CDR3 DNA is TGTGCCAGCAGCTTAAGACTAGCGGCTGGCAATGAGCAGTTCTTC.

This chain joins TRBV28 and TRBJ2-7, with TRBD2 matching over 10 bases. The V gene end was trimmed by 3 bases and the J gene end by 3 bases; junction bases not matched to a gene: 5. This CDR3 is built from 15 residues. Germline lookup yields CDR1 MDHEN and CDR2 SYDVKM. CDR3 bases: TGTGCCAGCAGTTTTGGCCTAGCGGGGGACTACGAGCAGTACTTC. Translation: CASSFGLAGDYEQYF.

The J gene is TRBJ2-7, the V gene TRBV5-1, with D possibly matching TRBD1 (5 bases). Germline lookup yields CDR1 SGHRS and CDR2 YFSETQ. CDR3 length equals 15 residues. Trimming cost V 5 bases and J 2 bases, with 17 bases left between them. CDR3 sequence reads: CASSLSGSGPYEQYF. CDR3 DNA sequence: TGCGCCAGCAGTTTATCAGGGTCCGGCCCCTACGAGCAGTACTTC.

This clone was seen just once. The chain uses TRBV28 and TRBJ1-5; 10 positions agree with TRBD1. This CDR3 contains 13 residues. V was clipped by 5 bases and J by 7 bases; unmatched bases: 2. Germline lookup yields CDR1 MDHEN and CDR2 SYDVKM. The CDR3 sequence: CASSRDRGQPQHF. The CDR3 nucleotides read TGTGCCAGCAGTCGGGACAGGGGACAGCCCCAGCATTTT. Filled out from reference TRBV28 and TRBJ1-5, the complete variable domain reads DVKVTQSSRYLVKRTGEKVFLECVQDMDHENMFWYRQDPGLGLRLIYFSYDVKMKEKGDIPEGYSVSREKKERFSLILESASTNQTSMYLCASSRDRGQPQHFGDGTRLSIL.

This clone has more than one count but fewer than ten. The chain is built from TRBV14 and TRBJ1-1, with D hard to call. V lost 6 bases, J lost 3 bases, and 14 bases lay in between. Germline V lookup: CDR1 SGHDN, CDR2 FVKESK. CDR3 length: 14 amino acids. Here the CDR3 reads CASSRGSGDTEAFF. In DNA, the CDR3 is TGTGCCAGCAGTCGAGGGAGTGGCGACACTGAAGCTTTCTTT.

The chain carries TRBV11-2 and TRBJ1-5, with 8 bases fitting TRBD1. CDR1 and CDR2 (germline): SGHAT, FQNNGV. V trimming: 4 bases; J trimming: 6 bases; junction bases outside the gene matches: 11. This CDR3 has 16 amino acids. The CDR3 region has the DNA TGTGCCAGCAGCTCGCTCAAAGGACAGGGCACTCAGCCCCAGCATTTT. Translating it yields CASSSLKGQGTQPQHF.